The 27 T cell receptor beta chains below come from one sample, sequenced in a study of tumor-infiltrating lymphocytes in primary liver carcinoma. Taking about 18-31 mg of unsorted bulk tissue, the authors co-extracted RNA and DNA. Starting material of roughly 0.45 ug total RNA yielded TCR beta cDNA via a constant-region primer. Three nested multiplex PCR rounds, a slightly modified ARM-PCR, produced the libraries for TCR beta. The first two PCR rounds, roughly 9 cycles each, used TRBV1-TRBV30 forward primers and a C-beta reverse primer. TCRdb itself ran the multiplex PCR reads through MiXCR, one entry per CDR3 protein. The sample lists 95,000 to 100,000 distinct CDR3 sequences, around 71% occurring once. Sequenced sample: liver tumor tissue from sampling region 2. Subset specified: tumor region T2, inferior pole. The receptors come from a woman aged 60 to 75 with primary liver carcinoma and hepatitis B virus infection.

This clonotype appeared many times. The genes are TRBV28 and TRBJ2-7; D is possibly TRBD1 (7 bases). The CDR3 consists of 15 residues. CDR1 is MDHEN and CDR2 is SYDVKM in the germline V gene. Trimming cost V 4 bases and J 4 bases, with 17 bases left between them. The CDR3 is CASSSHGGGLYEQYF. The CDR3 DNA sequence: TGTGCCAGCAGTTCCCACGGAGGGGGCTTGTACGAGCAGTACTTC.

By frequency in the sample, this clonotype is medium-sized (0.01 to 0.1%). J is TRBJ1-4 and V is TRBV11-3; D is undetermined. The length of the CDR3 is 14 residues. V gave up 7 bases and J gave up 0 bases, with 9 bases separating them. The germline CDR1 and CDR2 sequences are SGHNT and YENEEA. CDR3 region: CASTSGATNEKLFF. DNA for the CDR3: TGTGCCAGCACCTCCGGCGCAACTAATGAAAAACTGTTTTTT.

This clonotype was counted at least ten times. The chain combines TRBV6-6 with TRBJ2-2; D perhaps matches TRBD2 (5 bases). The V and J ends lost 4 bases and 7 bases respectively, with 10 bases between them. The germline V gene has CDR1 MNHNY and CDR2 SVGAGI (reference sequence). This CDR3 spans 13 amino acids. DNA for the CDR3: TGTGCCAGCAGTTTGTATGAGGGCGGGGAGCTGTTTTTT. Amino acids: CASSLYEGGELFF.

The table lists this clonotype with a few counts. This may arise from a read error, as a much more abundant clone is one base away. Since the CDR3 does not end with the conserved phenylalanine or tryptophan, this likely comes from a read error. The chain uses TRBV5-5 and TRBJ2-1; D possibly corresponds to TRBD1 (6 bases). CDR1 and CDR2 (germline): SGHKS, YYEKEE (reference sequence). The CDR3 is 15 amino acids. V was cut by 2 bases and J by 3 bases, with 12 bases left in between. In DNA, the CDR3 is TGTGCCAGCAGCTTTAACAGGGTGGGCTACAATGAGCAGTTCCTC. Protein: CASSFNRVGYNEQFL.

Regarding this clonotype: It may be a read error: a sequence one base away is much more abundant. The rearrangement joins TRBV12-3 or TRBV12-4 to TRBJ2-1; no definite D call. There are 11 residues in the CDR3. The DNA of the CDR3 is TGTGCCAGCAGTAACTACAATAAGCAGTTCTTC. Translated, it gives CASSNYNKQFF.

Concerning this clonotype itself: A much bigger clone sits one base away, suggesting this may be a read error. The chain combines TRBV28 with TRBJ2-7; a possible D gene is TRBD2 (5 bases). The better agreement between TRBJ2-1 and the DNA end casts doubt on the J call. Per germline, CDR1 MDHEN and CDR2 SYDVKM. The CDR3 has 15 residues. CDR3 protein: CASSKLGSTENEQFF. The CDR3 DNA is TGTGCCAGCAGTAAGCTGGGGAGTACGGAAAACGAGCAGTTCTTC.

The gene calls are TRBV11-2 and TRBJ2-2; 11 bases line up with TRBD1. In germline, CDR1 is SGHAT, CDR2 FQNNGV. The CDR3 length is 15 residues. V was pared by 8 bases and J by 7 bases, with 9 bases of the junction left unmatched. CDR3 amino acids: CASGLRTGGIGELFF. CDR3 DNA sequence: TGTGCCAGCGGCCTGAGGACAGGGGGCATCGGGGAGCTGTTTTTT. Combining the CDR3 with reference TRBV11-2 and TRBJ2-2 gives the whole variable domain EAGVAQSPRYKIIEKRQSVAFWCNPISGHATLYWYQQILGQGPKLLIQFQNNGVVDDSQLPKDRFSAERLKGVDSTLKIQPAKLEDSAVYLCASGLRTGGIGELFFGEGSRLTVL.

With respect to this clonotype: At one boundary the junction diverges from the germline segment, which might be a read error. This rearrangement joins TRBV5-4 to TRBJ1-2; 9 nucleotides align to TRBD1. CDR3 length: 15 amino acids. Germline-derived CDR1 and CDR2 are SGHNT and YYREEE (reference sequence). CDR3 sequence reads: CASSPRTGDNYGYIF. CDR3 bases: TGTGCCAGCAGCCCACGGACAGGGGATAACTATGGCTACATCTTC.

This clonotype came up a few times. A single base separates this from a much larger clone, so it may be a read error. The V call is TRBV6-1, the J call TRBJ2-2; the D gene is possibly TRBD2 (6 bases). V gave up 6 bases and J gave up 5 bases, with 19 bases separating them. The CDR3 is made up of 16 amino acids. Germline V gene data show CDR1 as MNHNS and CDR2 as SASEGT. CDR3 protein: CASRPGTELETGELFF. The CDR3 DNA reads as TGTGCCAGCAGGCCAGGGACTGAGCTGGAGACCGGGGAGCTGTTTTTT.

For this clonotype: A read error may produce the germline difference seen at one junction end. The chain employs TRBV6-5 and TRBJ2-1; D is perhaps TRBD1 (5 bases). The CDR3 has 18 residues. The V gene's germline CDR1 is MNHEY and CDR2 SVGAGI. CDR3 nucleotides: TGTGCCTGCAGTTACTCTGCATCAGGGATTGTCTCCTACAATGAGCAGTTCTTC. Encoded protein: CACSYSASGIVSYNEQFF.

This clonotype occurred many times. The chain has TRBV6-6 and TRBJ2-7; 10 bases map to TRBD2. V dropped 2 bases and J dropped 3; count of bases not matched to a gene: 1. The CDR3 spans 14 residues. The germline CDR1 and CDR2 sequences are MNHNY and SVGAGI (reference sequence). CDR3 protein: CASSYLAGVYEQYF. DNA of the CDR3: TGTGCCAGCAGTTACCTAGCGGGAGTCTACGAGCAGTACTTC.

About this clonotype: The CDR3 end shows no conserved phenylalanine or tryptophan, and so a read error is likely. The DNA is left out, because the CDR3 cannot be placed on it with certainty; the CDR3 is given as TCRdb lists it. The V and J genes are TRBV29-1 and TRBJ2-3; TRBD1 was called by the table and not checked on the DNA. The CDR3 totals 14 residues, both ends included. Per germline, CDR1 SQVTM and CDR2 ANQGSEA. The CDR3 here is CSTGFGQRTDTRYI.

With regard to this clonotype: One base away lies a much larger clone, so this may be a sequencing read error. The chain uses TRBV7-3 and TRBJ2-2; no reliable D call. Trimming stripped 8 bases from V and 1 base from J, with 8 bases between. This CDR3 has 13 amino acids. Per germline, CDR1 SGHTA and CDR2 FQGTGA. CDR3 in DNA: TGTGCCAGCGGGCAGTGGAACACCGGGGAGCTGTTTTTT. It yields the protein CASGQWNTGELFF. Filled out from reference TRBV7-3 and TRBJ2-2, the complete variable domain reads GAGVSQTPSNKVTEKGKYVELRCDPISGHTALYWYRQSLGQGPEFLIYFQGTGAADDSGLPNDRFFAVRPEGSVSTLKIQRTERGDSAVYLCASGQWNTGELFFGEGSRLTVL.

The chain recombines TRBV4-1 with TRBJ2-1; a weak D match, TRBD2 (6 bases). The germline CDR1 and CDR2 sequences are MGHRA and YSYEKL. There are 13 residues in the CDR3. Trimming stripped 6 bases from V and 13 bases from J, with 19 bases between. The chain's CDR3 is CASRLTLGGDQFF. The DNA for the CDR3 is TGCGCCAGCAGACTTACTTTGGGAGGTGACCAGTTCTTC.

V gene TRBV5-1 combines with J gene TRBJ2-5; 8 nucleotides line up with TRBD1. Germline-derived CDR1 and CDR2 are SGHRS and YFSETQ. Unmatched junction bases numbered 6, after V lost 3 bases and J lost 5 bases. The CDR3 extends over 14 amino acids. CDR3 bases: TGCGCCAGCAGCTCACAGGGGGATCGGGAGACCCAGTACTTC. As protein: CASSSQGDRETQYF.

Of note for this clonotype: A much more abundant neighbour one base away suggests this may be a read error. The rearrangement joins TRBV13 to TRBJ2-7, with D unclear. The CDR3 spans 12 residues. Trimming took 4 bases from V and 3 from J, leaving 7 bases between them. The germline gives CDR1 PRHDT, CDR2 FYEKMQ (reference sequence). CDR3: CASSSGIYEQYF. The CDR3 DNA reads TGTGCCAGCAGCTCAGGAATCTACGAGCAGTACTTC.

Concerning this clonotype itself: It may be a read error: a sequence one base away is much more abundant. The chain has TRBV5-5 and TRBJ1-2, with D tentatively TRBD1 (5 bases). Germline V gives CDR1 SGHKS, CDR2 YYEKEE (reference sequence). The CDR3 runs 16 residues. In DNA form, the CDR3 reads TGTGCCGGCAGCTTGACTCCGGGACCGATAAACTATGGCTACACCTTC. This translates into CAGSLTPGPINYGYTF. The variable domain in full, completed from reference TRBV5-5 and TRBJ1-2, reads DAGVTQSPTHLIKTRGQQVTLRCSPISGHKSVSWYQQVLGQGPQFIFQYYEKEERGRGNFPDRFSARQFPNYSSELNVNALLLGDSALYLCAGSLTPGPINYGYTFGSGTRLTVV.

Points on this clonotype: This CDR3 fails to terminate in the conserved phenylalanine or tryptophan, so it likely reflects a read error. The chain couples TRBV11-2 to TRBJ2-5; D is unclear. The CDR3 length is 13 residues. Germline CDR1 and CDR2: SGHAT and FQNNGV. For the CDR3, the DNA is TGTGTCAGTAGCTTAGAATCTAAGGTGACCCAGTACATC. This sequence encodes CVSSLESKVTQYI.

In this sample, this clonotype turned up many times. This chain links TRBV5-1 with TRBJ2-7; weak D call: TRBD2 (5 bases). This CDR3 contains 14 residues. The V gene lost 0 bases and the J gene lost 2 bases, with 9 bases spanning the gap. From germline, CDR1 is SGHRS and CDR2 YFSETQ. The DNA of the CDR3 is TGCGCCAGCAGCTTGGCGGGGTTCCCCTACGAGCAGTACTTC. It is translated as CASSLAGFPYEQYF.

Comments on this clonotype: This may arise from a read error, as a much more abundant clone is one base away. The CDR3 ends on some other residue instead of the conserved phenylalanine or tryptophan, so this is likely a read error. This sequence joins TRBV10-3 and TRBJ2-1; perhaps TRBD2 as D (6 bases). Between the trimmed V and J ends, which lost 1 base and 4 bases, there was a span of 8 bases. CDR1 is ENHRY and CDR2 is SYGVKD in the germline V gene. This CDR3 spans 14 amino acids. CDR3 amino acids: CAISEWDSYNEQFL. In DNA, the CDR3 is TGTGCCATCAGTGAGTGGGACTCTTACAATGAGCAGTTCTTA.

Points on this clonotype: One base away lies a much larger clone, so this may be a sequencing read error. CDR3: CVSSLFPLTYEQYF. The DNA for the CDR3 is TGTGTCAGCAGTTTATTTCCCTTAACCTACGAGCAGTACTTC. The V gene is TRBV28, the J gene TRBJ2-7; D is unclear. The CDR3 length is 14 residues. The germline gives CDR1 MDHEN, CDR2 SYDVKM.

J is TRBJ1-1 and V is TRBV6-5; a weak D match, TRBD1 (6 bases). This CDR3 comprises 12 residues. Trimming cost V 6 bases and J 8 bases, with 13 bases left between them. Looked up from germline, CDR1 is MNHEY and CDR2 is SVGAGI. The CDR3 protein is CASRSFGTEAFF. The CDR3 DNA reads as TGTGCCAGCAGATCATTCGGGACAGAAGCTTTCTTT.

This clonotype was picked up many times. The genes are TRBV12-3 or TRBV12-4 and TRBJ1-3; D gene ambiguous. Deletions cut 2 bases from V and 5 bases from J, with 10 bases between. The CDR3 has 14 amino acids. The chain's CDR3 is CASSLRGARNTIYF. CDR3 DNA sequence: TGTGCCAGCAGTTTACGAGGTGCTCGAAACACCATATATTTT.

V is TRBV5-1 and J is TRBJ2-1; TRBD1 or TRBD2 may be the D gene (6 bases each). The CDR3 covers 16 residues. Germline values: CDR1 SGHRS, CDR2 YFSETQ. Trimming cost V 3 bases and J 6 bases, with 19 bases left between them. This CDR3 reads CASSSWGAIGINEQFF. CDR3 DNA: TGCGCCAGCAGCTCGTGGGGGGCTATCGGGATCAATGAGCAGTTCTTC.

The chain combines TRBV21-1 with TRBJ1-5; the D call TRBD1 from the table was never checked on the DNA. TRBV21-1 represents a pseudogene. The length of the CDR3 is 20 residues. The CDR3 nucleotides are TGTGCCAGCAGCAAAGAGGCCGGGGGGCGGCGAGGAGTCAGCAATCAGCCCCAGCATTTT. Translating it yields CASSKEAGGRRGVSNQPQHF.

This clonotype showed up many times. This rearrangement joins TRBV6-6 to TRBJ1-3, with 9 nucleotides matching TRBD1. V lost 6 bases, J lost 1 base, and 7 bases stayed unmatched. The CDR3 spans 16 residues. Germline assignment: CDR1 MNHNY and CDR2 SVGAGI (reference sequence). The CDR3 DNA reads TGTGCCAGCAGCAGAACCGGGACAGGGTCTGGAAACACCATATATTTT. As protein: CASSRTGTGSGNTIYF.

In the case of this clonotype: One end of the junction is discordant with germline, which a read error may explain. This sequence joins TRBV6-5 and TRBJ2-7, with D possibly being TRBD2 (5 bases). CDR1 is MNHEY and CDR2 is SVGAGI in the germline V gene. The CDR3 runs to 17 residues. The chain's CDR3 is CASNYERPHEGAYEQYF. The CDR3 DNA follows: TGTGCCAGCAATTACGAACGACCCCACGAGGGAGCCTACGAGCAATACTTC.